This T cell receptor (beta chain) is drawn from a study of human CD8 memory T cell subsets. Notes on the study in general: Diversity in stem-like memory and precursor exhausted T cells was similarly high, unlike effector memory cells. The Chao1 estimates suggested that precursor exhausted T cells were less diverse than stem-like memory T cells.

About this clonotype itself: Its target is unknown.

TCR beta libraries were made by UMI-labeled 5' RACE. TCRdb re-called the 5' RACE reads and shows each CDR3 protein once, DNA omitted. Recorded for this sample: about 4,200 distinct CDR3 sequences. Per germline, CDR1 SGHRS and CDR2 YFSETQ. This CDR3 is built from 16 residues. PBMC originated from healthy-donor buffy coats. Enriched by negative magnetic separation, total CD8+ T cells were obtained. What was sequenced was CD8+ effector memory T cells (TEM) sorted from PBMCs. Regarding subset: effector memory CD8 T cells, CCR7- CD45RO+ CD95+. The source is a human donor in good health. The V gene is TRBV5-1, the J gene TRBJ2-3; TCRdb's D call, TRBD1, is unchecked because there is no DNA. CDR3 sequence reads: CASSSWTGEVTDTQYF.